The next 9 T cell receptor beta chains were all read from a single sample in a study of a mutant IDH1 vaccine in newly diagnosed glioma. Time point noted: week 35, safety follow-up. In the vaccine, a single dose held 300 ug of the mutant IDH1 20-mer peptide, along with topical imiquimod. Sequenced by immunoSEQ multiplex PCR; TCRdb stores in-frame clones only, minus some. The repertoire includes tens of thousands of clones, 81% of them detected once, and 4.5% to 5.5% sits in the top ten. Which antigens these TCRs recognize remains unknown. This material consisted of PBMCs, taken from a glioma patient whose treatment included an IDH1 peptide vaccine. The receptors shown here come from a woman aged 40 to 55 with glioma. Some clones in this sample may be carry-over from other donors' samples.

The CDR3 loop reads CASSPGQSYGYTF. In DNA form, the CDR3 reads TGCGCCAGCAGCCCGGGACAGAGTTATGGCTACACCTTC. This chain uses TRBV5-1 with TRBJ1-2; 7 bases fit TRBD1. CDR1 is SGHRS, CDR2 YFSETQ, per germline. J gave up 5 bases and V 4 bases, and 5 bases lay outside the gene matches. The CDR3 is 13 residues long.

This clone has a handful of counts. J is TRBJ1-5 and V is TRBV2, with 7 bases lining up with TRBD1. In germline, CDR1 is SNHLY, CDR2 FYNNEI. This CDR3 contains 14 residues. V trimming: 6 bases; J trimming: 6 bases; junction bases outside the gene matches: 8. The CDR3 region is CASRGETGIQPQHF. The DNA for the CDR3 is TGTGCCAGCAGGGGCGAGACAGGGATTCAGCCCCAGCATTTT.

The chain links TRBV9 to TRBJ2-1; tentatively, D is TRBD1 or TRBD2 (6 bases each). Germline V gives CDR1 SGDLS, CDR2 YYNGEE. The CDR3 extends over 12 amino acids. Trimming took 4 bases from V and 8 from J, leaving 10 bases between them. CDR3 loop: CASSTRGDEQFF. The CDR3 nucleotides are TGTGCCAGCAGCACAAGGGGGGATGAGCAGTTCTTC.

The V gene is TRBV7-9, the J gene TRBJ1-2; D not resolved. The CDR3 length is 14 residues. The germline gives CDR1 SEHNR, CDR2 FQNEAQ (reference sequence). V lost 11 bases, J lost 7 bases, and 23 bases lay in between. Here the CDR3 reads CAPSLVGMSRGYTF. The CDR3 DNA reads as TGTGCCCCCAGCTTAGTAGGGATGAGCCGTGGCTACACCTTC.

This clone is a singleton in its sample. The chain uses TRBV9 and TRBJ2-2, with 11 nucleotides matching TRBD2. CDR1 SGDLS and CDR2 YYNGEE come from the germline V gene. The CDR3 has 18 residues. The junction had 9 bases not matched to a gene; V was cut back by 3 bases and J by 2 bases. As DNA, the CDR3 is TGTGCCAGCAGCGCAGCTTTTAGCGGGAGGGATAACACCGGGGAGCTGTTTTTT. It codes for CASSAAFSGRDNTGELFF.

This chain uses TRBV18 with TRBJ1-1; no reliable D call. Germline assignment: CDR1 KGHSH and CDR2 LQKENI. Trimming stripped 3 bases from V and 1 base from J, with 6 bases between. CDR3 length equals 13 residues. This CDR3 reads CASSPLENTEAFF. The CDR3 DNA is TGTGCCAGCTCACCTCTCGAGAACACTGAAGCTTTCTTT. The full variable domain, its missing parts supplied by reference TRBV18 and TRBJ1-1, is NAGVMQNPRHLVRRRGQEARLRCSPMKGHSHVYWYRQLPEEGLKFMVYLQKENIIDESGMPKERFSAEFPKEGPSILRIQQVVRGDSAAYFCASSPLENTEAFFGQGTRLTVV.

The rearrangement uses TRBV5-1 and TRBJ2-5, with TRBD1 as a possible D gene (6 bases). The CDR3 has 16 amino acids. Per the germline V gene, CDR1 is SGHRS and CDR2 is YFSETQ. Trimming shortened V by 2 bases and J by 4 bases, and 18 bases separated the two germline ends. The CDR3 is CASSFIGARGRETQYF. The CDR3 region has the DNA TGCGCCAGCAGCTTTATAGGGGCCAGGGGTCGAGAGACCCAGTACTTC.

The V gene is TRBV18, the J gene TRBJ2-1; no clear D. Per germline, CDR1 KGHSH and CDR2 LQKENI. The CDR3 contains 14 residues. V was pared by 3 bases and J by 6 bases, with 12 bases between. CDR3 residues: CASSPPGPLNEQFF. Here the CDR3 DNA reads TGTGCCAGCTCACCTCCCGGGCCTCTCAATGAGCAGTTCTTC.

The V gene is TRBV27, the J gene TRBJ2-7, with D perhaps matching TRBD1 or TRBD2 (6 bases each). CDR1 is MNHEY and CDR2 is SMNVEV in the germline V gene (reference sequence). Trimming cost V 2 bases and J 4 bases, with 15 bases left between them. This CDR3 is built from 15 residues. The CDR3 DNA sequence: TGTGCCAGCAGTTTAACCGGGGGCGGTTTATACGAGCAGTACTTC. This gives the protein CASSLTGGGLYEQYF.